This T cell receptor (beta chain) was identified during a study of T cells in Graves' hyperthyroidism and ophthalmopathy (dated by TCRdb to 2018 to 2020). Regarding the complete study: Peripheral blood was collected at initial diagnosis, before any treatment. An independent validation cohort of around 19 hyperthyroidism patients and about 16 patients who later progressed to ophthalmopathy tested prospective prediction of ophthalmopathy. After blood sampling, hyperthyroidism patients were treated with methimazole at a starting dose of 30 mg daily, and ophthalmopathy patients were treated with high-dose intravenous methylprednisolone. Thyroid tissue and blood T-cell repertoires from about six Graves' hyperthyroidism patients were also compared in the study. For training and testing, the 100 or so patients in the discovery cohort were randomly divided in a 7:3 ratio. A discovery cohort of about a hundred patients, roughly 43 with Graves' ophthalmopathy and roughly 59 with stable Graves' hyperthyroidism, was used to find distinguishing TCR V-J signatures. According to the paper, TCR Vbeta CDR3 sequencing was carried out on around 140 peripheral blood samples, which came from about 45 ophthalmopathy, around 75 hyperthyroidism and approximately 17 progressor patients.

TCR beta CDR3 regions were amplified from RNA transcripts. The TCR CDR3 was subjected to a first round of RT-PCR using the HTBI primer set and the Qiagen OneStep RT-PCR kit. A second multiplex PCR round built the libraries, followed by size selection and purification. Paired-end sequencing of the libraries was performed with 100 bp reads on an Illumina HiSeq2000. On the study's bioinformatics: SOAPnuke was used to process the raw data, removing reads that contained adapters or uncalled bases, had a mean Phred below 15, or lacked an exact match to the constant primer or identifier. COPE v1.2.5 was used to merge the high-quality paired reads, and each unique nucleotide sequence was defined as a clonotype. Clonotypes were aligned to IMGT TRBV, TRBD and TRBJ reference segments using MiTCR v1.1. The analysis included only V-J combinations with a frequency above 0.0001, which together covered more than 98% of the repertoires. The TCS score was defined as F50 (clonal expansion) divided by E x V (chaos), with BLOSUM62-based TCRdist calculated between CDR3 peptides within each V-J. Welch's t-statistics and random forest reduced approximately 520 V-J features to under 15, which were used in a naive Bayes classifier (R e1071). Using fastp trimming at Q25 and MiXCR clonotype assembly, TCRdb reanalyzed the public sequencing data and kept in-frame beta chains. Here each entry gathers all rows of one CDR3 protein and keeps the most common genes and DNA. V and J calls and clone size were set by TCRdb, not the authors. Recorded for this sample are approximately 360,000 distinct CDR3 sequences; about 25% of them occurred a single time. Of the sample, less than 75% is held by the ten largest clones.

Graves' hyperthyroidism was defined as stable when no progression to ophthalmopathy occurred over 18 months of follow-up. Hyperthyroidism patients were newly diagnosed, with disease duration under 2 months, and aged 18 to 65 years. The study excluded patients with uncontrolled infections, other autoimmune diseases, pregnancy or lactation. Diagnoses were established on the basis of clinical symptoms, serum thyroxine and TRAb, thyroid ultrasound, and orbital computed tomography. PBMCs were separated from 10 ml of fresh peripheral blood using Ficoll-Paque density gradient centrifugation. Total RNA was extracted with Trizol reagent, and quality was checked on an Agilent 2100 Bioanalyzer. Points on this clonotype: Its antigen is not yet known. Base qualities were left out, and no much larger clone turns up one base away.

The investigation overall reported the following: During validation, the model predicted progression to ophthalmopathy a median of roughly 7.1 months ahead of onset, with around 65% sensitivity and almost 75% specificity. In cross-validation, a model built on a 13 V-J signature told ophthalmopathy apart from stable hyperthyroidism with approximately 90% sensitivity and around 84% specificity, and in testing the same model reached 80%/75%. No statistical method was used to fix the sample size in advance, and group allocation was not hidden from the investigators. Most expanded thyroid clonotypes (frequency above 0.001) were also detected in blood, a finding suggesting that blood repertoires may reflect thyroid immune responses.

Sequencing used blood. The clonotype comes from a man in his fifties with Graves' hyperthyroidism.

The CDR3 region: CASSLRGRGNEQFF. Read as DNA, the sequence is TGTGCCAGCAGTTTGAGGGGGAGAGGAAATGAGCAGTTCTTC. The chain joins TRBV12-3 or TRBV12-4 to TRBJ2-1; the D region possibly corresponds to TRBD1 (6 bases align). V sheds 3 bases and J sheds 7 bases, leaving 13 bases between their ends. From the cysteine through the phenylalanine, the CDR3 covers 14 amino acids. Only the CDR3 DNA is retained, 42 bases long and in frame from the first base.